This T cell receptor (beta chain) was identified during a study of cytomegalovirus exposure and HLA in healthy donors. Findings and limits, study-wide: Researchers reported that a few CMV-associated chains were confirmed in vitro as CMV antigen-specific.

The assay was immunoSEQ multiplex PCR, and TCRdb's table has in-frame clones only and misses some. Of about 200,000 clones in the sample, roughly 82% were seen once. For this clone: The antigen remains unidentified.

Germline V gives CDR1 SGHVS, CDR2 FNYEAQ. V lost 0 bases to trimming and J lost 4 bases, with 5 bases between them. The CDR3 is made up of 13 amino acids. This chain connects TRBV7-6 to TRBJ2-3; TRBD2 might be the D (5 bases). The source material was PBMCs. This TCR was sampled from a woman under 30 in good health and CMV-seronegative. The CDR3: CASSLAGADTQYF. The CDR3 DNA reads TGTGCCAGCAGCTTAGCCGGGGCAGATACGCAGTATTTT.